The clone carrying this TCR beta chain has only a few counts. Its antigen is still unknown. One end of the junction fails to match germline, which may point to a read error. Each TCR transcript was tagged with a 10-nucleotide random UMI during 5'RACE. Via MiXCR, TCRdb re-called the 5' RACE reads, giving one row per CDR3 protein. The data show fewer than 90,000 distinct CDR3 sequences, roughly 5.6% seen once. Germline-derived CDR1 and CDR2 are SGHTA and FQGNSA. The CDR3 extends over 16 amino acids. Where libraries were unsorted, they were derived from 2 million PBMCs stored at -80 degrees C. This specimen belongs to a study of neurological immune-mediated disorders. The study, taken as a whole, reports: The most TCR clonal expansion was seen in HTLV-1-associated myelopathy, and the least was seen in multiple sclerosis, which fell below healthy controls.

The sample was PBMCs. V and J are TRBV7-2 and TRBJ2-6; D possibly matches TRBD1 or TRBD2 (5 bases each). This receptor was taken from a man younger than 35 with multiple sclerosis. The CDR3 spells CASSHPWGSGAKVLTF. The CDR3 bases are TGTGCCAGCAGCCACCCTTGGGGGTCTGGGGCCAAAGTCCTGACTTTC.